This T cell receptor (beta chain) was retrieved from a study of identical twins. TCRdb used MiXCR to reprocess the 5' RACE reads, holding one entry per CDR3 protein. The top ten hold approximately 7.5% of the sample, which has a few hundred thousand distinct CDR3 sequences, around an eighth seen once. No donor was unhealthy or non-Caucasian. Germline V gene lookup returns CDR1 DFQATT and CDR2 SNEGSKA (reference sequence). Trimming cost V 3 bases and J 6 bases; bases outside gene matches: 18. This CDR3 has 18 residues. Points from the study as a whole: Weaker excess sharing between twins was seen in beta out-of-frame sequences.

There are a few counts of this clonotype. The antigen remains undetermined. Another study also made use of these data, one on yellow fever vaccine responses in identical twins. As that report states: After vaccination, twins' T cell response reportedly seemed partly convergent, partly personalized.

The receptor's source is a woman aged 18-30 years in good health. This chain joins TRBV20-1 and TRBJ1-4, with 8 bases lining up with TRBD1. The sequenced sample consisted of CD8+ T cells sorted from blood. The CDR3 region is CSARSVEGTGSGDEKLFF. The CDR3 coding sequence is TGCAGTGCTAGGTCCGTTGAGGGGACAGGTTCAGGGGATGAAAAACTGTTTTTT.